This T cell receptor beta chain is drawn from a study of control samples from healthy donors and cancer patients. In this sample, this clone turned up once. Assay used: immunoSEQ multiplex PCR; TCRdb lists only in-frame clones, some missing. The sample yields approximately 86,000 clones, 86% seen once. Trimming at V came to 2 bases and at J to 6 bases, leaving 7 bases not matched to a gene. CDR3 length equals 15 residues. The germline CDR1 and CDR2 sequences are MNHEY and SVGAGI. J is TRBJ1-2 and V is TRBV6-5; 9 positions agree with TRBD1. This sequence was found in a man under 40 in good health. Sequenced input: blood. CDR3 DNA sequence: TGTGCCAGCAGTTACGTGGGACAGGGTGTCAATGGCTACACCTTC. Protein sequence: CASSYVGQGVNGYTF.